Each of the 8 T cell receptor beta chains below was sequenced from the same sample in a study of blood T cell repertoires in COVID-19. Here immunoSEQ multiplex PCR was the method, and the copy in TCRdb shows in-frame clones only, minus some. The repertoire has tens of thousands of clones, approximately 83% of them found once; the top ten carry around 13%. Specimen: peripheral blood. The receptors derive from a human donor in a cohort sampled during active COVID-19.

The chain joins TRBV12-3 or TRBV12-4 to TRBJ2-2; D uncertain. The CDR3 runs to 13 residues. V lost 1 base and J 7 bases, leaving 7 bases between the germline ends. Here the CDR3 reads CASSLGPGGELFF. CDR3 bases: TGTGCCAGCAGTTTAGGACCGGGCGGGGAGCTGTTTTTT.

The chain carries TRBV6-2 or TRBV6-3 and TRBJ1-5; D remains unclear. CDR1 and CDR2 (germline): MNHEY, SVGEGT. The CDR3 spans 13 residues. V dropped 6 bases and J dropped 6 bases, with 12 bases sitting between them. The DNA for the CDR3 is TGTGCCAGCAGCCTGGCCTTCATTCAGCCCCAGCATTTT. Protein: CASSLAFIQPQHF.

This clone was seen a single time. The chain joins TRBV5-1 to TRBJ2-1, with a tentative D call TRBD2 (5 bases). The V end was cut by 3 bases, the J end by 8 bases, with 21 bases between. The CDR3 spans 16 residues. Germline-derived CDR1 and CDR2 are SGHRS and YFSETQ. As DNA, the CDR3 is TGCGCCAGCAGCTGGAGTTTTTTTGGAGGATCCCATGAGCAGTTCTTC. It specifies CASSWSFFGGSHEQFF. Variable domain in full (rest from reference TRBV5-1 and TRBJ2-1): KAGVTQTPRYLIKTRGQQVTLSCSPISGHRSVSWYQQTPGQGLQFLFEYFSETQRNKGNFPGRFSGRQFSNSRSEMNVSTLELGDSALYLCASSWSFFGGSHEQFFGPGTRLTVL.

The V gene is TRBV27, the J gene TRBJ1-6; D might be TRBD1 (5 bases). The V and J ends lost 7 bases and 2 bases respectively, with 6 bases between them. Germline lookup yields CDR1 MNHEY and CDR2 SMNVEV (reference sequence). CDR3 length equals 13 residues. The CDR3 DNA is TGTGCCAGCACCAGGGCCTATAATTCACCCCTCCACTTT. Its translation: CASTRAYNSPLHF.

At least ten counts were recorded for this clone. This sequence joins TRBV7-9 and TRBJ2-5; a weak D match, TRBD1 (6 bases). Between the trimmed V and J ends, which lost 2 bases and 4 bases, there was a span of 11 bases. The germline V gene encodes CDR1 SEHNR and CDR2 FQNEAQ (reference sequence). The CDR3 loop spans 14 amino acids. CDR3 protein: CASSLLGAPETQYF. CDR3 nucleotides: TGTGCCAGCAGCTTATTGGGGGCACCAGAGACCCAGTACTTC.

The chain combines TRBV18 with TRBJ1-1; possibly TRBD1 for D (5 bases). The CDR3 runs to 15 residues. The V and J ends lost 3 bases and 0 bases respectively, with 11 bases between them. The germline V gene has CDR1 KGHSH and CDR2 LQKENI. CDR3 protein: CASSPATGVNTEAFF. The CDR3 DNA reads TGTGCCAGCTCACCTGCTACGGGGGTGAACACTGAAGCTTTCTTT.

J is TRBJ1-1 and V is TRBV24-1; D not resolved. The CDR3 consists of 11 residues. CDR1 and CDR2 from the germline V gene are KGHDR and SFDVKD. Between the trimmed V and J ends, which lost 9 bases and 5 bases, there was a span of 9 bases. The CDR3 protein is CATEEGTEAFF. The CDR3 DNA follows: TGTGCCACCGAGGAGGGAACTGAAGCTTTCTTT.

CDR3 DNA: TGTGCCAGCTCACCACCGAGGGCCGACTCTGGAAACACCATATATTTT. Encoded protein: CASSPPRADSGNTIYF. This chain uses TRBV18 with TRBJ1-3; no definite D call. The CDR3 extends over 16 amino acids. Germline assignment: CDR1 KGHSH and CDR2 LQKENI. Trimming removed 0 bases at V and 0 bases at J, with 9 bases between.